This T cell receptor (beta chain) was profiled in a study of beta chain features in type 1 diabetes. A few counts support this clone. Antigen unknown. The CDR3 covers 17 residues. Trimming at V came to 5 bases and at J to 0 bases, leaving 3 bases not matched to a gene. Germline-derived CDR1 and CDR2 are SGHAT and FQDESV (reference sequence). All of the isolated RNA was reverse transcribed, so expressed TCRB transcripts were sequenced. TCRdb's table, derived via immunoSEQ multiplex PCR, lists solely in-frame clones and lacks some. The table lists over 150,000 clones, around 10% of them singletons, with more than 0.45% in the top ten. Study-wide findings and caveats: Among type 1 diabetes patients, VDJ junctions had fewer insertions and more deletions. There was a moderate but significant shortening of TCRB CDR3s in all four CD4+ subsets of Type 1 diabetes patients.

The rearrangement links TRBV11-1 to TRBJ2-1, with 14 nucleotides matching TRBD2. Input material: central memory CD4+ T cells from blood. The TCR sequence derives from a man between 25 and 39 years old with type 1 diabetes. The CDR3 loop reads CASSLGTSGSSYNEQFF. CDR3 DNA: TGTGCCAGCAGCCTTGGGACTAGCGGGAGCTCCTACAATGAGCAGTTCTTC. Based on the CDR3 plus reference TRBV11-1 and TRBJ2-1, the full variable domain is EAEVAQSPRYKITEKSQAVAFWCDPISGHATLYWYRQILGQGPELLVQFQDESVVDDSQLPKDRFSAERLKGVDSTLKIQPAELGDSAMYLCASSLGTSGSSYNEQFFGPGTRLTVL.